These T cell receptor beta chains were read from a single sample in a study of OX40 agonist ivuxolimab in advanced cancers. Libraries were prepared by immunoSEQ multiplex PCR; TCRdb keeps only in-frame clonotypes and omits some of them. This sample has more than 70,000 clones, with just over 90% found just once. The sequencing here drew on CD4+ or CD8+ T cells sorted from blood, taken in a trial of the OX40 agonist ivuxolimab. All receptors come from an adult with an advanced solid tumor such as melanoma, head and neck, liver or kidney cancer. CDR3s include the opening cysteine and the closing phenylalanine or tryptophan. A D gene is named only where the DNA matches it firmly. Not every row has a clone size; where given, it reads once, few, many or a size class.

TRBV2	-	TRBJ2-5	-	TGTGCCAGCAGTTTAAAGGAGGGGGAGACCCAGTACTTC	CASSLKEGETQYF
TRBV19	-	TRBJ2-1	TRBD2	TGTGCCAGTAGTGTTAGCGGGTACTACAATGAGCAGTTCTTC	CASSVSGYYNEQFF
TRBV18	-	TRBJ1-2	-	TGTGCCAGCTCACCCGCCTCGACAGCCCCAGGTGGCTACACCTTC	CASSPASTAPGGYTF
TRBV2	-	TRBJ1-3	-	TGTGCCAGCAGTGTAGGGTTTGGAAACACCATATATTTT	CASSVGFGNTIYF
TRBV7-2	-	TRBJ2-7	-	TGTGCCAGCAGCTTAAGGGAGGTCTTCAACGAGCAGTACTTC	CASSLREVFNEQYF
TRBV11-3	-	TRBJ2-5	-	TGTGCCAGCAGCTTACGAGCGCAAGAGACCCAGTACTTC	CASSLRAQETQYF
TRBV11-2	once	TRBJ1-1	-	TGTGCCAGCAGACCGACCGCCGTGAGGACTGAAGCTTTCTTT	CASRPTAVRTEAFF
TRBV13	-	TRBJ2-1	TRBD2	TGTGCCAGCAGTCCAAGCGGGAGTGCCTACAATGAGCAGTTCTTC	CASSPSGSAYNEQFF
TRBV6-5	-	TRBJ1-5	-	TGTGCCAGCAGTTCCCAGAAGGGTCAGCCCCAGCATTTT	CASSSQKGQPQHF
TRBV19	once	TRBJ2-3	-	TGTGCCAGTGAAGGAGCGGTCACAGATACGCAGTATTTT	CASEGAVTDTQYF
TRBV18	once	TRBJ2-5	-	TGTGCCAGCTCACCACCGGAATCTAGGAGAGAGACCCAGTACTTC	CASSPPESRRETQYF
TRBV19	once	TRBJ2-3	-	TGTGCCAGTAGTATACAGGGTCAAGGCACAGATACGCAGTATTTT	CASSIQGQGTDTQYF
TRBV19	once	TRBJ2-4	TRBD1	TGTGCCAGTAGTACAAAGACAGGGGGAAGGAACATTCAGTACTTC	CASSTKTGGRNIQYF
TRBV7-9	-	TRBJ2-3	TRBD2	TGTGCCAGCAGCTTAGGGGACGGGAGGCTCACAGATACGCAGTATTTT	CASSLGDGRLTDTQYF
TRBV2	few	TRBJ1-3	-	TGTGCCACCGGAGACAGGCACTCTGGAAACACCATATATTTT	CATGDRHSGNTIYF
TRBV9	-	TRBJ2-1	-	TGTGCCAGCAGCCCTTCCGGGACACAAATTCGGGATGAGCAGTTCTTC	CASSPSGTQIRDEQFF